This T cell receptor beta chain derives from a study of blood T cell repertoires in COVID-19. CDR3 size: 13 residues. The V gene end was trimmed by 6 bases and the J gene end by 12 bases; junction bases not matched to a gene: 10. CDR1 is MNHEY and CDR2 is SVGAGI in the germline V gene. Profiling relied on immunoSEQ multiplex PCR, and the TCRdb table lists in-frame clones only, not all of them. The table shows about 67,000 clones, with 70% to 90% occurring only once. Sequencing was done on a sample of peripheral blood. This sequence joins TRBV6-5 and TRBJ1-4; 7 bases are a match to TRBD1. The sequence was collected from a woman older than 75 with acute or convalescent COVID-19. The CDR3 coding sequence is TGTGCCAGCAGCCTTTTTAGACAGGGAGAACTGTTTTTT. Translation: CASSLFRQGELFF.